Below are 30 T cell receptor beta chains sequenced from a single sample in a study of blood T cell repertoires in COVID-19. Sequencing was performed with immunoSEQ multiplex PCR; in TCRdb, only in-frame clones are kept and a portion is missing. The data contain about 66,000 clones, just under 90% of them seen just once; the ten biggest clones take up approximately 1.5%. The specimen sequenced was peripheral blood. The receptors come from a man aged 55 to 70 with acute or convalescent COVID-19.

This clone was picked up one time. The chain employs TRBV19 and TRBJ1-3, with unresolved D. V was shortened by 0 bases and J by 10 bases, with 7 bases between the two germline ends. Germline CDR1 reads LNHDA; CDR2 reads SQIVND (reference sequence). The CDR3 is 12 amino acids. The CDR3 sequence: CASSIEAGTIYF. The CDR3 bases are TGTGCCAGTAGTATAGAAGCCGGGACCATATATTTT.

V and J are TRBV10-3 and TRBJ1-2; 7 bases are shared with TRBD1. The V gene's germline CDR1 is ENHRY and CDR2 SYGVKD. V was pared by 11 bases and J by 2 bases, with 11 bases of the junction left unmatched. This CDR3 region has 14 residues. In nucleotides, the CDR3 is TGTGCCGTGGGGATCGGACAGGCGAACTATGGCTACACCTTC. Translation: CAVGIGQANYGYTF.

The chain has TRBV29-1 and TRBJ1-2; D uncertain. CDR3 length equals 10 residues. Trimming removed 4 bases from V and 6 bases from J, with 6 bases in between. Per germline, CDR1 SQVTM and CDR2 ANQGSEA. In DNA form, the CDR3 reads TGCAGCGTTGCCCCTGATGGCTACACCTTC. Encoded protein: CSVAPDGYTF.

The chain has TRBV5-1 and TRBJ2-6; possible D gene TRBD1, 6 bases. Germline CDR1 is SGHRS and CDR2 is YFSETQ. Trimming pared 2 bases from V and 0 bases from J, leaving 9 bases between. The CDR3 is made up of 16 amino acids. The CDR3 region is CASSLDRTSGANVLTF. The CDR3, as DNA: TGCGCCAGCAGCTTAGACAGGACCTCTGGGGCCAACGTCCTGACTTTC.

The chain uses TRBV19 and TRBJ1-2; 7 bases are a match to TRBD1. Germline CDR1 is LNHDA and CDR2 is SQIVND (reference sequence). V lost 3 bases, J lost 6 bases, and 4 bases stayed unmatched. The CDR3 has 13 residues. CDR3 sequence (DNA): TGTGCCAGTAGTATTCAGGGGGACAATGGCTACACCTTC. It codes for CASSIQGDNGYTF.

The rearrangement joins TRBV9 to TRBJ2-2, with D possibly TRBD2 on 5 matching bases. V shed 0 bases and J shed 1 base, with 10 bases lying between them. This CDR3 has 16 amino acids. Germline lookup yields CDR1 SGDLS and CDR2 YYNGEE. CDR3 loop: CASSVATRVNTGELFF. CDR3 coding DNA: TGTGCCAGCAGCGTAGCTACGAGGGTGAACACCGGGGAGCTGTTTTTT.

CDR3 amino acids: CASSEYSVDSIGNTIYF. DNA of the CDR3: TGTGCCAGCAGTGAATATTCTGTAGACAGTATTGGAAACACCATATATTTT. The chain joins TRBV25-1 to TRBJ1-3; tentatively, D is TRBD1 (5 bases). Trimming shortened V by 0 bases and J by 3 bases, and 15 bases separated the two germline ends. This CDR3 has 17 amino acids. Germline lookup yields CDR1 MGHDK and CDR2 SYGVNS.

A few counts support this clone. The chain is built from TRBV19 and TRBJ2-7; TRBD1 agrees at 9 bases. There are 14 residues in the CDR3. Trimming removed 5 bases from V and 3 bases from J; junction bases left unmatched: 5. Germline CDR1 LNHDA, CDR2 SQIVND (reference sequence). Here the CDR3 reads CASSPGTGIYEQYF. CDR3 DNA sequence: TGTGCCAGTAGTCCCGGGACAGGGATCTACGAGCAGTACTTC.

The rearrangement uses TRBV11-2 and TRBJ1-4, with 9 bases lining up with TRBD1. The CDR3 has 14 amino acids. V shed 0 bases, J shed 7 bases, and the junction held 0 bases outside the gene matches. Germline V gene sequence: CDR1 SGHAT, CDR2 FQNNGV. This CDR3 is CASSLEQGAEKLFF. The CDR3 DNA is TGTGCCAGCAGCTTAGAACAGGGGGCTGAAAAACTGTTTTTT.

The chain employs TRBV11-2 and TRBJ2-1, with 8 nucleotides matching TRBD1. Germline V gene lookup returns CDR1 SGHAT and CDR2 FQNNGV. V dropped 5 bases and J dropped 3; count of bases not matched to a gene: 6. The CDR3 is 15 amino acids. The CDR3 sequence is CASSRGQGDYNEQFF. CDR3 coding DNA: TGTGCCAGCAGCCGCGGACAGGGTGACTACAATGAGCAGTTCTTC.

The rearrangement joins TRBV5-1 to TRBJ1-6, with D possibly being TRBD1 (5 bases). Germline V gene sequence: CDR1 SGHRS, CDR2 YFSETQ. Trimming stripped 5 bases from V and 3 bases from J, with 12 bases between. The CDR3 is made up of 15 amino acids. DNA of the CDR3: TGCGCCAGCAGTCCGAGGGGAGGCTATAATTCACCCCTCCACTTT. Encoded protein: CASSPRGGYNSPLHF.

The V and J genes are TRBV28 and TRBJ1-5; no clear D. Trimming stripped 6 bases from V and 7 bases from J, with 13 bases between. Germline V gene lookup returns CDR1 MDHEN and CDR2 SYDVKM. The CDR3 length is 13 residues. CDR3 nucleotide sequence: TGTGCCAGCAGAGAGGGAAGTCAGCAGCCCCAGCATTTT. It specifies CASREGSQQPQHF.

The rearrangement uses TRBV11-2 and TRBJ2-3; the match to TRBD2 covers 7 bases. This CDR3 is built from 14 residues. J lost 0 bases, V lost 5 bases, and 2 bases had no gene match. CDR1 is SGHAT, CDR2 FQNNGV, per germline. The CDR3 here is CASSPGGSTDTQYF. The CDR3 region has the DNA TGTGCCAGCAGCCCGGGGGGTAGCACAGATACGCAGTATTTT.

This clone was recorded only once. The J gene is TRBJ1-6, the V gene TRBV28, with TRBD1 identical over 9 bases. The CDR3 sequence is 13 residues long. Germline lookup yields CDR1 MDHEN and CDR2 SYDVKM. J was trimmed by 10 bases and V by 7 bases; bases with no gene match: 5. For the CDR3, the DNA is TGTGCCAGCAATGGACAGGGGCACTCACCCCTCCACTTT. This codes for CASNGQGHSPLHF.

The genes are TRBV9 and TRBJ2-5, with D maybe TRBD1 (5 bases). The CDR3 is made up of 18 amino acids. In germline, CDR1 is SGDLS, CDR2 YYNGEE. The germline V and J ends were trimmed by 0 bases and 2 bases, with 20 bases remaining between them. CDR3 amino acids: CASSVAIAGSSWQETQYF. The CDR3 DNA sequence: TGTGCCAGCAGCGTAGCGATAGCAGGGTCGTCGTGGCAAGAGACCCAGTACTTC.

The chain has TRBV5-6 and TRBJ2-2; 8 bases are shared with TRBD1. The junction had 17 bases not matched to a gene; V was cut back by 5 bases and J by 5 bases. The CDR3 is 18 residues long. CDR1 and CDR2 from the germline V gene are SGHDT and YYEEEE. The CDR3 region is CASSHSLTQGAGTGELFF. In DNA form, the CDR3 reads TGTGCCAGCAGTCATTCATTGACGCAGGGGGCAGGAACCGGGGAGCTGTTTTTT.

The rearrangement joins TRBV19 to TRBJ2-5; the D gene is possibly TRBD1 (6 bases). There are 13 residues in the CDR3. Trimming shortened V by 6 bases and J by 4 bases, and 12 bases separated the two germline ends. Germline V gene lookup returns CDR1 LNHDA and CDR2 SQIVND (reference sequence). The DNA for the CDR3 is TGTGCCAGTAGCACAGGGCGGCGAGAGACCCAGTACTTC. Its translation is CASSTGRRETQYF.

The V and J genes are TRBV24-1 and TRBJ2-2; 7 nucleotides agree with TRBD1. Germline CDR1 and CDR2: KGHDR and SFDVKD. The junction had 6 bases not matched to a gene; V was cut back by 4 bases and J by 5 bases. This CDR3 has 15 residues. The CDR3 nucleotides read TGTGCCACCAGTGAACAGGGGTTTAAGACCGGGGAGCTGTTTTTT. This translates into CATSEQGFKTGELFF.

The chain links TRBV7-9 to TRBJ2-7; 8 nucleotides line up with TRBD1. This CDR3 is 16 amino acids long. V was clipped by 5 bases and J by 3 bases; unmatched bases: 12. Germline CDR1 SEHNR, CDR2 FQNEAQ (reference sequence). The CDR3 sequence is CASSLAQARGLYEQYF. The CDR3 DNA sequence: TGTGCCAGCAGCCTCGCCCAAGCCAGGGGGCTCTACGAGCAGTACTTC.

The rearrangement joins TRBV24-1 to TRBJ2-2; 12 bases align to TRBD1. Germline CDR1 reads KGHDR; CDR2 reads SFDVKD. The V segment lost 4 bases and the J segment 6 bases; nucleotides outside the gene matches: 5. This CDR3 is built from 16 residues. CDR3 sequence (DNA): TGTGCCACCAGTGACCCGGGACAGGGGGCGTCCGGGGAGCTGTTTTTT. It yields the protein CATSDPGQGASGELFF.

The chain combines TRBV6-1 with TRBJ2-7, with a tentative D call TRBD2 (7 bases). In germline, CDR1 is MNHNS, CDR2 SASEGT. CDR3 length: 19 amino acids. The V end lost 2 bases, the J end lost 4 bases, and 27 bases lay between the germline ends. The CDR3 spells CASSERGGQGRPLLYEQYF. CDR3 DNA: TGTGCCAGCAGTGAAAGGGGGGGGCAGGGAAGGCCCCTCTTGTACGAGCAGTACTTC.

This clone was observed once. The chain joins TRBV4-2 to TRBJ1-1; D is unresolved. This CDR3 has 18 residues. V was clipped by 4 bases and J by 1 base, with 22 bases between them. Germline CDR1 and CDR2: LGHNA and YNFKEQ. CDR3 sequence reads: CASSRTGHLQNKNTEAFF. CDR3 in DNA: TGTGCCAGCAGCCGAACTGGGCATCTGCAAAACAAGAACACTGAAGCTTTCTTT.

Turning to this clone: Other DNA variants within this sample encode the same CDR3. The gene calls are TRBV4-1 and TRBJ1-1, with D uncertain. The germline V gene has CDR1 MGHRA and CDR2 YSYEKL. The CDR3 covers 14 residues. With 0 bases removed from V and 1 base from J, the gap between germline ends came to 6 bases. The CDR3 coding sequence is TGCGCCAGCAGCCAAGATAGCCCGAACACTGAAGCTTTCTTT. Protein: CASSQDSPNTEAFF.

The chain has TRBV2 and TRBJ2-1; TRBD2 matches at 8 bases. The trim removed 3 bases at V and 9 bases at J, leaving 7 bases unmatched. The CDR3 contains 14 residues. Germline V gene sequence: CDR1 SNHLY, CDR2 FYNNEI. Here the CDR3 DNA reads TGTGCCAGCAGTGAGGAGCGGGGGTTTATTGAGCAGTTCTTC. Residues: CASSEERGFIEQFF.

This sequence joins TRBV5-6 and TRBJ1-6; D may be TRBD1 (6 bases). Trimming shortened V by 2 bases and J by 7 bases, and 13 bases separated the two germline ends. Per the germline V gene, CDR1 is SGHDT and CDR2 is YYEEEE. The CDR3 extends over 15 amino acids. The CDR3 nucleotides read TGTGCCAGCAGCTTCCTGGACAGCGACAATTCACCCCTCCACTTT. Amino acid sequence: CASSFLDSDNSPLHF.

This clone was observed once. CDR3 in DNA: TGCGCCAGCAGCCAAGAAGGGCAGGGACTCGGCTACACCTTC. Its protein is CASSQEGQGLGYTF. The chain joins TRBV4-1 to TRBJ1-2; perhaps TRBD1 as D (5 bases). V gave up 0 bases and J gave up 8 bases, with 13 bases separating them. Germline assignment: CDR1 MGHRA and CDR2 YSYEKL. The length of the CDR3 is 14 residues.

This chain joins TRBV29-1 and TRBJ1-2; 10 nucleotides agree with TRBD1. The V and J ends lost 5 bases and 8 bases, in that order; junction bases with no gene match: 8. The germline CDR1 and CDR2 sequences are SQVTM and ANQGSEA. The CDR3 contains 13 residues. The chain's CDR3 is CSVPPGQGIGYTF. The CDR3 DNA sequence: TGCAGCGTTCCCCCGGGACAGGGGATCGGCTACACCTTC.

The gene calls are TRBV27 and TRBJ2-7, with 9 bases matching TRBD1. V gave up 5 bases and J gave up 4 bases; unmatched junction bases: 3. This CDR3 has 13 residues. The germline V gene has CDR1 MNHEY and CDR2 SMNVEV (reference sequence). For the CDR3, the DNA is TGTGCCAGCAGTCCAGGACAGGGGTACGAGCAGTACTTC. It translates to CASSPGQGYEQYF.

The chain combines TRBV6-6 with TRBJ1-3; D not certain. Germline lookup yields CDR1 MNHNY and CDR2 SVGAGI (reference sequence). The CDR3 loop spans 15 amino acids. The V end lost 5 bases, the J end lost 4 bases, and 15 bases lay between the germline ends. Here the CDR3 DNA reads TGTGCCAGCAGTCCACTTACCCCGGGAGGAAACACCATATATTTT. Its protein product is CASSPLTPGGNTIYF.

The chain links TRBV27 to TRBJ2-7, with 7 bases matching TRBD1. In germline, CDR1 is MNHEY, CDR2 SMNVEV (reference sequence). Trimming at V came to 4 bases and at J to 3 bases, leaving 6 bases not matched to a gene. The CDR3 loop spans 14 amino acids. CDR3: CASSSRQGRYEQYF. CDR3 sequence (DNA): TGTGCCAGCAGTTCCCGACAGGGCCGCTACGAGCAGTACTTC.